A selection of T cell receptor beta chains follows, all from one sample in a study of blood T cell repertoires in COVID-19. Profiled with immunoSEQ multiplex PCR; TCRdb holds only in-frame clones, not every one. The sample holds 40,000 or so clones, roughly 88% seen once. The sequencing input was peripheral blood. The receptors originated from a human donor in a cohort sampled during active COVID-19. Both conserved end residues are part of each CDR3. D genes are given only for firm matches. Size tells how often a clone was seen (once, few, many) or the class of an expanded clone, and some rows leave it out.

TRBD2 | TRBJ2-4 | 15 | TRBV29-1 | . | CSVEARRGAGDIQYF | TGCAGCGTTGAAGCCCGGCGGGGGGCGGGGGACATTCAGTACTTC
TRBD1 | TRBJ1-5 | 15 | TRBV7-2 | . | CASSSTGGGNQPQHF | TGTGCCAGCAGCTCGACAGGGGGCGGCAATCAGCCCCAGCATTTT
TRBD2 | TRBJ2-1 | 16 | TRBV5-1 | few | CASSLGLAGSYNEQFF | TGCGCCAGCAGCTTAGGACTAGCGGGCTCCTACAATGAGCAGTTCTTC
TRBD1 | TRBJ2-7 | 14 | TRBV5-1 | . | CASSLDRGFYEQYF | TGCGCCAGCAGCTTGGACAGGGGGTTTTACGAGCAGTACTTC
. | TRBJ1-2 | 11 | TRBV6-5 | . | CASSHGQGYTF | TGTGCCAGCAGCCACGGACAGGGCTACACCTTC
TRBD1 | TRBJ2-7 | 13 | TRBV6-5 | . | CASWGTGVYEQYF | TGTGCCAGCTGGGGGACAGGGGTCTACGAGCAGTACTTC
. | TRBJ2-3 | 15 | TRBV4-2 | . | CASSQDGQATDTQYF | TGTGCCAGCAGCCAAGATGGCCAGGCCACAGATACGCAGTATTTT
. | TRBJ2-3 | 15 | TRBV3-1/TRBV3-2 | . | CASSQESRVGDTQYF | TGTGCCAGCAGCCAAGAAAGCAGGGTGGGAGATACGCAGTATTTT
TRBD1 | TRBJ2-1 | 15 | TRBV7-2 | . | CASSPDRERVNEQFF | TGTGCCAGCAGCCCCGACAGGGAAAGAGTCAATGAGCAGTTCTTC
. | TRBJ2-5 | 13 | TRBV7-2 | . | CASSLGRQETQYF | TGTGCCAGCAGCTTAGGGCGGCAAGAGACCCAGTACTTC
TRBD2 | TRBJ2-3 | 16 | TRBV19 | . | CASRQTGGGITDTQYF | TGTGCCAGTAGGCAGACTGGCGGGGGAATCACAGATACGCAGTATTTT
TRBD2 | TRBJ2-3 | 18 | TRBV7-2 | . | CASSLVSSAGGPWDTQYF | TGTGCCAGCAGCTTAGTGAGCTCTGCGGGGGGGCCTTGGGATACGCAGTATTTT
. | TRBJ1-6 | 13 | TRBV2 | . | CASFEFQNSPLHF | TGTGCCAGCTTCGAATTCCAGAATTCACCCCTCCACTTT
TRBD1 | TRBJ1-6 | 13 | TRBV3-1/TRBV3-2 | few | CASRGQVGSPLHF | TGTGCCAGCAGGGGACAGGTGGGCTCACCCCTCCACTTT
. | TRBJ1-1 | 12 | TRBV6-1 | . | CASSERAGEAFF | TGTGCCAGCAGTGAACGGGCGGGTGAAGCTTTCTTT
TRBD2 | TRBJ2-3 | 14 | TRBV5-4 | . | CASSSGVHTDTQYF | TGTGCCAGCAGCAGCGGGGTACACACAGATACGCAGTATTTT
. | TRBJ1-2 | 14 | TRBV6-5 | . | CASSYSSGNYGYTF | TGTGCCAGCAGTTACTCGTCAGGGAACTATGGCTACACCTTC
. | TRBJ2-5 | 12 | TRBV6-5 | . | CASRGHQETQYF | TGTGCCAGCAGGGGCCATCAAGAGACCCAGTACTTC
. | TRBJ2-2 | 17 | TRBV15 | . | CATSRDATTPRTGELFF | TGTGCCACCAGCAGAGATGCCACCACCCCGAGGACCGGGGAGCTGTTTTTT
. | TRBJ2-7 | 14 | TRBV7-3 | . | CASSPSGSLGEQYF | TGTGCCAGCAGCCCAAGCGGCTCCTTAGGGGAGCAGTACTTC
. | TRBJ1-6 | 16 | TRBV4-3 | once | CASSRAAGSYNSPLHF | TGCGCCAGCAGCCGCGCCGCGGGGTCCTATAATTCACCCCTCCACTTT
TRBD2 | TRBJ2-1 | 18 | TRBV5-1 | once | CASRTGRAGYSSYNEQFF | TGCGCCAGCAGAACCGGGAGGGCCGGATATAGCTCCTACAATGAGCAGTTCTTC
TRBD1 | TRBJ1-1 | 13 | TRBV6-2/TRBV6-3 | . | CASSYSGQGEAFF | TGTGCCAGCAGTTACTCCGGACAGGGAGAAGCTTTCTTT
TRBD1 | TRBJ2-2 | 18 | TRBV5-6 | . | CASSSDAPGQGETGELFF | TGTGCCAGCAGCTCGGACGCACCGGGACAGGGAGAGACCGGGGAGCTGTTTTTT
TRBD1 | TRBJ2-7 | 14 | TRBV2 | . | CASSEGTGYNEQYF | TGTGCCAGCAGTGAAGGGACAGGGTATAACGAGCAGTACTTC
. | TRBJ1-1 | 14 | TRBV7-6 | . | CASSLVDKNTEAFF | TGTGCCAGCAGCTTAGTTGACAAGAACACTGAAGCTTTCTTT
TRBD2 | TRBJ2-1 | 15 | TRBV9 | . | CASSPSGEGYNEQFF | TGTGCCAGCAGCCCCTCGGGGGAGGGTTACAATGAGCAGTTCTTC
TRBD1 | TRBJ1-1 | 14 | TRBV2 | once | CASRGDRDGPEAFF | TGTGCCAGCAGGGGGGACAGGGATGGGCCTGAAGCTTTCTTT
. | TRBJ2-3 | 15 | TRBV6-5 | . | CASSSQSYLTDTQYF | TGTGCCAGCAGCTCACAGTCCTACCTTACAGATACGCAGTATTTT
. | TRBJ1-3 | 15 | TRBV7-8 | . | CASRRTFSGGNTIYF | TGTGCCAGCCGTCGGACTTTCTCGGGTGGAAACACCATATATTTT
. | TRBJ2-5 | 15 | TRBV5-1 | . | CASSQGTAGAETQYF | TGCGCCAGCAGCCAGGGGACCGCTGGGGCAGAGACCCAGTACTTC
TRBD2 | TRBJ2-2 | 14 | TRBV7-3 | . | CASSPTGGTGELFF | TGTGCCAGCAGCCCCACGGGGGGGACCGGGGAGCTGTTTTTT